This TCR beta chain originates from a study of T cell responses to AZD1222 COVID-19 vaccine (dated by TCRdb to the early 2020s). Looking at the study overall: Because spike-specific TCR depth and breadth did not differ between the two schedules, AZD1222 recipients who got a second dose at roughly 4 weeks were pooled with those who got a second dose at roughly 12 weeks. Trial participants were enrolled by age into subgroups of 18-55, 56-69 and 70-plus years, and roughly 150, 30 and 60 TCR-sequenced participants, respectively, were included in these subgroups. A total of 230 to 250 trial participants underwent TCR sequencing, of whom about 200 received two doses of AZD1222 and around 25 received two doses of the MenACWY control vaccine.

The CDR3 regions of human TCRbeta chains were analyzed by immunosequencing. As for the original processing: TCRs in the repertoires were compared against a reference library of SARS-CoV-2-specific TCRs that had been generated with the MIRA antigen-specificity platform. Breadth was defined as the fraction of unique TCRs that were SARS-CoV-2-associated. Depth was defined as the fraction of total T cells that were SARS-CoV-2-associated. Using the MIRA data, each spike-specific TCR was assigned both to the spike region to which the TCR was reactive and to a CD4 or CD8 class. Log10-transformed breadth and depth values were compared by one-way ANOVA with Sidak's multiple comparisons tests. TCRdb obtained this table from immuneACCESS and retained in-frame rearrangements with V and J assigned. These tables miss some clones; where compared with another copy, unresolved V genes account for less than half of the shortfall, and the remainder is unexplained. V, J and clone size were drawn from that table, and D and trimming were deduced from the DNA. The sample contains 100,000 to 120,000 clones, approximately 90% of them found a single time. The ten largest clonotypes hold over 8% of the sample.

The time point label here, explained by the study, means: baseline before first vaccination. Vaccinee samples came from UK trials COV001 and COV002, including a single-blind randomized controlled phase 2/3 trial of AZD1222 (ChAdOx1 nCoV-19) in healthy adults. For TCRbeta chain sequencing, PBMC samples from trial participants were taken at day 0 and at day 28 after the second dose. Overall study outcomes, separate from this receptor: In the small 56-69-year group, the increase in depth fell short of significance, most likely because of low power. Conclusions about previously exposed vaccinees are limited, since just a handful of AZD1222 recipients were seropositive for SARS-CoV-2 at baseline. Because no day 14 peak-response samples were available, the repertoires could be characterized only after the peak T cell response. CD4 TCRs associated with the vaccine covered the entire spike protein, and the dominant responses were in regions 160-218 and 743-854. Participants were mostly white British and included more females than males, and it was suggested by the authors that clonal diversity may have been underestimated. Epitopes outside the regions mutated in the B.1.351 and B.1.1.7 variants were reportedly recognized by nearly half of the unique spike-specific TCRs. After two AZD1222 doses, spike-specific TCR breadth and depth were significantly higher than at day 0 and than in MenACWY recipients.

Notes on this clone: Its antigen is unknown. There are no base qualities to consult, and no much larger clone falls within one base.

The sequenced sample was peripheral blood, obtained on day 0 of AZD1222 vaccination. The source of this sequence is an adult in good health.

The DNA sequence is given as TGTGCCAGCAGCGTAGCTCCCGCCGGGACTAGCGGGGTACAGTTCTTC. It translates as CASSVAPAGTSGVQFF. The V and J genes are TRBV9 and TRBJ2-1, and 13 junction bases match TRBD2. Compared with germline, V lacks 0 bases and J lacks 13 bases; bases without a gene match: 10. From a lookup of the germline V gene, CDR1 and CDR2 are SGDLS and YYNGEE. Taken from cysteine to phenylalanine, the CDR3 has 16 residues. Only CDR3 DNA remains: 48 bases, in frame from the first base. Where the CDR3 stops, the reference TRBV9 and TRBJ2-1 genes take over; the full variable domain is DSGVTQTPKHLITATGQRVTLRCSPRSGDLSVYWYQQSLDQGLQFLIQYYNGEERAKGNILERFSAQQFPDLHSELNLSSLELGDSALYFCASSVAPAGTSGVQFFGPGTRLTVL.